The 29 T cell receptor beta chains presented below share a single source sample, sequenced in a study of blood T cell repertoires in COVID-19. Measured with immunoSEQ multiplex PCR; TCRdb has only the in-frame clones, and not every one. The sample contains approximately 290,000 clones, around 90% of which appear only once. The specimen sequenced was PBMCs or T cells enriched from blood (not recorded which). These receptors all stem from a woman in her thirties who had recovered from COVID-19.

The chain recombines TRBV20-1 with TRBJ2-5, with 7 bases identical to TRBD2. The junction had 6 bases not matched to a gene; V was cut back by 3 bases and J by 2 bases. CDR1 is DFQATT and CDR2 is SNEGSKA in the germline V gene (reference sequence). The CDR3 runs to 14 residues. The CDR3 sequence is CSASVAGVQETQYF. CDR3 DNA: TGCAGTGCTAGTGTGGCGGGGGTACAAGAGACCCAGTACTTC.

The gene calls are TRBV27 and TRBJ1-2, with TRBD1 matching over 10 bases. Germline lookup yields CDR1 MNHEY and CDR2 SMNVEV (reference sequence). This CDR3 has 14 residues. J was trimmed by 5 bases and V by 3 bases; bases with no gene match: 3. CDR3 in DNA: TGTGCCAGCAGTTTCTGGGACAGGGGTTATGGCTACACCTTC. It encodes CASSFWDRGYGYTF.

This chain joins TRBV6-2 or TRBV6-3 and TRBJ2-1; no clear D. With 5 bases removed from V and 4 bases from J, the gap between germline ends came to 12 bases. Germline CDR1 and CDR2: MNHEY and SVGEGT. The CDR3 extends over 14 amino acids. The chain's CDR3 is CASSLRRSYNEQFF. The CDR3 nucleotides are TGTGCCAGCAGTCTACGTCGGTCTTACAATGAGCAGTTCTTC.

CDR3 sequence (DNA): TGTGCCAGCAGCGGGGGGACAGGGCGAGGTGACGAGCAGTACTTC. Residues: CASSGGTGRGDEQYF. V is TRBV7-2 and J is TRBJ2-7; 9 bases fit TRBD1. V trimming: 5 bases; J trimming: 5 bases; junction bases outside the gene matches: 10. Germline CDR1 is SGHTA and CDR2 is FQGNSA. The CDR3 totals 15 residues.

The chain employs TRBV27 and TRBJ2-1; 10 nucleotides line up with TRBD2. Germline V gene data show CDR1 as MNHEY and CDR2 as SMNVEV (reference sequence). CDR3 length: 17 residues. With V trimmed by 0 bases and J by 6 bases, 8 bases remained unmatched. The CDR3 nucleotides are TGTGCCAGCAGTTTATCGGCCCTAGCGGGAGTCGTCAATGAGCAGTTCTTC. This gives the protein CASSLSALAGVVNEQFF.

V usage is TRBV6-2 or TRBV6-3 and J usage is TRBJ2-7, with D possibly matching TRBD2 (5 bases). Germline assignment: CDR1 MNHEY and CDR2 SVGEGT. CDR3 size: 15 residues. The V gene lost 2 bases and the J gene lost 0 bases, with 11 bases spanning the gap. The CDR3 spells CASSYSGVSSYEQYF. As DNA, the CDR3 is TGTGCCAGCAGTTACAGCGGAGTAAGCTCCTACGAGCAGTACTTC.

The genes are TRBV5-6 and TRBJ2-5; 12 positions match TRBD2. CDR1 and CDR2 (germline): SGHDT, YYEEEE. V was pared by 5 bases and J by 2 bases, with 7 bases of the junction left unmatched. The length of the CDR3 is 16 residues. The CDR3: CASRLTSGGLQETQYF. The CDR3, as DNA: TGTGCCAGCAGGCTGACTAGCGGGGGCTTACAAGAGACCCAGTACTTC. The variable domain in full, with the rest retrieved from reference TRBV5-6 and TRBJ2-5, is DAGVTQSPTHLIKTRGQQVTLRCSPKSGHDTVSWYQQALGQGPQFIFQYYEEEERQRGNFPDRFSGHQFPNYSSELNVNALLLGDSALYLCASRLTSGGLQETQYFGPGTRLLVL.

Regarding this clone: Distinct nucleotide sequences in the sample also encode this CDR3. The rearrangement joins TRBV9 to TRBJ2-7; TRBD1 aligns across 10 bases. CDR1 is SGDLS and CDR2 is YYNGEE in the germline V gene. The CDR3 length is 15 residues. The V segment lost 0 bases and the J segment 1 base; nucleotides outside the gene matches: 1. The CDR3 DNA reads TGTGCCAGCAGCGTAGGACAGGGGGCATCCTACGAGCAGTACTTC. Its protein product is CASSVGQGASYEQYF.

V usage is TRBV19 and J usage is TRBJ2-7, with a tentative D call TRBD1 (6 bases). V was pared by 0 bases and J by 0 bases, with 9 bases between. Germline CDR1 reads LNHDA; CDR2 reads SQIVND (reference sequence). The CDR3 runs to 15 residues. The CDR3 region has the DNA TGTGCCAGTAGTATAGATGGGGGCTTCTCCTACGAGCAGTACTTC. Residues: CASSIDGGFSYEQYF.

The chain couples TRBV6-4 to TRBJ1-1; D might be TRBD1 (5 bases). Between the trimmed V and J ends, which lost 3 bases and 8 bases, there was a span of 16 bases. Looked up from germline, CDR1 is MRHNA and CDR2 is SNTAGT. This CDR3 has 14 residues. For the CDR3, the DNA is TGTGCCAGCAGTGAAATGGGCAGGGCAACAGAAGCTTTCTTT. Translation gives CASSEMGRATEAFF.

The gene calls are TRBV20-1 and TRBJ1-5; D ambiguous. This CDR3 has 14 amino acids. Germline V lookup: CDR1 DFQATT, CDR2 SNEGSKA (reference sequence). V lost 3 bases and J lost 4, with 13 bases in between. The CDR3 loop reads CSASPQNQNQPQHF. DNA of the CDR3: TGCAGTGCTAGTCCCCAGAATCAAAATCAGCCCCAGCATTTT.

The rearrangement uses TRBV7-3 and TRBJ2-3; TRBD1 aligns across 7 bases. Trimming took 3 bases from V and 5 from J; bases not matched to a gene: 8. This CDR3 has 15 residues. The germline V gene has CDR1 SGHTA and CDR2 FQGTGA. This CDR3 reads CASSLRQGYEDTQYF. The DNA of the CDR3 is TGTGCCAGCAGCTTGAGACAGGGATATGAAGATACGCAGTATTTT.

The J gene is TRBJ2-2, the V gene TRBV9; D gene uncertain. Germline assignment: CDR1 SGDLS and CDR2 YYNGEE. This CDR3 has 12 residues. The ends were cut back, 4 bases at V and 13 bases at J, with 14 bases in the middle. The chain's CDR3 is CASSRSASGLFF. The CDR3 DNA reads TGTGCCAGCAGCCGGTCAGCCTCAGGGCTGTTTTTT.

The chain is built from TRBV3-1 (or the pseudogene TRBV3-2) and TRBJ1-2, with a tentative D call TRBD1 (5 bases). CDR3 size: 14 residues. V was clipped by 0 bases and J by 6 bases, with 11 bases between them. Germline V gives CDR1 LGHDT, CDR2 YNNKEL (reference sequence). CDR3 sequence reads: CASSQEIWGDGYTF. In DNA form, the CDR3 reads TGTGCCAGCAGCCAAGAGATCTGGGGCGATGGCTACACCTTC.

The V call is TRBV28, the J call TRBJ2-7; D unresolved. This CDR3 spans 13 amino acids. From germline, CDR1 is MDHEN and CDR2 SYDVKM. V lost 2 bases and J lost 2, with 7 bases in between. Here the CDR3 reads CASSLSYTYEQYF. As DNA, the CDR3 is TGTGCCAGCAGTTTAAGTTACACCTACGAGCAGTACTTC.

The chain is built from TRBV9 and TRBJ2-2, with 9 nucleotides matching TRBD1. The CDR3 covers 18 residues. V shed 3 bases and J 2 bases; nucleotides not matched to a gene: 11. Germline CDR1 reads SGDLS; CDR2 reads YYNGEE. CDR3 loop: CASSEPWRGQGNTGELFF. The CDR3 nucleotides are TGTGCCAGCAGCGAGCCCTGGCGGGGACAGGGTAACACCGGGGAGCTGTTTTTT.

V and J are TRBV19 and TRBJ2-4; 9 nucleotides align to TRBD1. This CDR3 region has 14 residues. Germline CDR1 is LNHDA and CDR2 is SQIVND (reference sequence). Trimming took 3 bases from V and 6 from J; bases not matched to a gene: 3. CDR3 amino acids: CASSMGQGPNIQYF. In nucleotides, the CDR3 is TGTGCCAGTAGTATGGGACAGGGCCCAAACATTCAGTACTTC.

The CDR3, as DNA: TGTGCCAGCAGCTCACCTGCGGACAGGGAGCTCCACTTT. Protein product: CASSSPADRELHF. The chain is built from TRBV5-6 and TRBJ1-6; 8 positions match TRBD1. Germline CDR1 is SGHDT and CDR2 is YYEEEE. V was clipped by 3 bases and J by 16 bases; unmatched bases: 9. The length of the CDR3 is 13 residues.

The rearrangement uses TRBV27 and TRBJ1-5; the D is unclear. Germline CDR1 is MNHEY and CDR2 is SMNVEV (reference sequence). The CDR3 spans 15 residues. With 5 bases removed from V and 7 bases from J, the gap between germline ends came to 18 bases. In DNA form, the CDR3 reads TGTGCCAGCAGTCCGGAAGGCTTCGGAGGCCAGCCCCAGCATTTT. Its translation: CASSPEGFGGQPQHF.

CDR3 DNA: TGTGCCAGTAGTATCCTAGCGGTTAGCACAGATACGCAGTATTTT. The encoded protein is CASSILAVSTDTQYF. The gene calls are TRBV19 and TRBJ2-3; 7 nucleotides align to TRBD2. CDR1 and CDR2 from the germline V gene are LNHDA and SQIVND (reference sequence). Trimming removed 3 bases from V and 0 bases from J; junction bases left unmatched: 3. The CDR3 contains 15 residues.

The J gene is TRBJ2-2, the V gene TRBV5-8; TRBD1 matches at 7 bases. Germline-derived CDR1 and CDR2 are SGHTS and YDEGEE. The trim removed 4 bases at V and 2 bases at J, leaving 5 bases unmatched. This CDR3 has 15 residues. The CDR3 bases are TGTGCCAGCAGCACCGGGACAGCTAACACCGGGGAGCTGTTTTTT. Residues: CASSTGTANTGELFF. The full variable domain, rest sourced from reference TRBV5-8 and TRBJ2-2, is EAGVTQSPTHLIKTRGQQATLRCSPISGHTSVYWYQQALGLGLQFLLWYDEGEERNRGNFPPRFSGRQFPNYSSELNVNALELEDSALYLCASSTGTANTGELFFGEGSRLTVL.

This sequence joins TRBV12-3 or TRBV12-4 and TRBJ1-1; unclear D gene. This CDR3 is 13 amino acids long. Trimming stripped 1 base from V and 6 bases from J, with 9 bases between. The CDR3 loop reads CASSLVRVSEAFF. The CDR3 nucleotides are TGTGCCAGCAGTTTAGTGCGGGTCTCTGAAGCTTTCTTT.

This chain connects TRBV2 to TRBJ1-1; D ambiguous. Trimming took off 9 bases at V and 2 bases at J, with 13 bases between the two ends. CDR3 length: 13 residues. The germline V gene has CDR1 SNHLY and CDR2 FYNNEI. The CDR3 protein is CASSAGINTEAFF. Written as DNA, the CDR3 is TGTGCCAGTAGCGCGGGCATAAACACTGAAGCTTTCTTT.

The V and J genes are TRBV6-5 and TRBJ1-2, with TRBD1 identical over 8 bases. V dropped 5 bases and J dropped 5; count of bases not matched to a gene: 7. The CDR3 runs to 14 residues. In germline, CDR1 is MNHEY, CDR2 SVGAGI. The CDR3 protein is CASSLSHRGYGYTF. The CDR3 coding sequence is TGTGCCAGCAGTCTCAGCCACAGGGGGTATGGCTACACCTTC.

The V and J genes are TRBV30 and TRBJ2-1, with TRBD2 as a possible D gene (5 bases). Between the trimmed V and J ends, which lost 4 bases and 1 base, there was a span of 17 bases. CDR3 length: 16 amino acids. Per the germline V gene, CDR1 is GTSNPN and CDR2 is SVGIG (reference sequence). The DNA of the CDR3 is TGTGCCTGGATACCTGCGGGCCGCCCTTCCTACAATGAGCAGTTCTTC. It encodes CAWIPAGRPSYNEQFF.

The CDR3 loop is CASSFRRTGDEQYF. The CDR3 nucleotides are TGTGCCAGCAGCTTCCGGAGGACAGGGGACGAGCAGTACTTC. J is TRBJ2-7 and V is TRBV13; 9 nucleotides align to TRBD1. Unmatched junction bases numbered 5, after V lost 3 bases and J lost 5 bases. This CDR3 has 14 residues. Germline CDR1 is PRHDT and CDR2 is FYEKMQ (reference sequence).

The chain joins TRBV5-1 to TRBJ2-5; the D gene is possibly TRBD1 (6 bases). With 4 bases removed from V and 2 bases from J, the gap between germline ends came to 12 bases. Germline-derived CDR1 and CDR2 are SGHRS and YFSETQ. This CDR3 has 14 amino acids. The chain's CDR3 is CASSPGTSQETQYF. CDR3 coding DNA: TGCGCCAGCAGCCCCGGGACATCTCAAGAGACCCAGTACTTC.

V and J are TRBV19 and TRBJ2-7; a possible D gene is TRBD1 (5 bases). Trimming took 3 bases from V and 0 from J, leaving 12 bases between them. The CDR3 has 15 amino acids. Germline V gene data show CDR1 as LNHDA and CDR2 as SQIVND (reference sequence). The CDR3 protein is CASSISQGYSYEQYF. CDR3 in DNA: TGTGCCAGTAGTATTTCCCAGGGCTACTCCTACGAGCAGTACTTC.

This chain uses TRBV3-1 (or the pseudogene TRBV3-2) with TRBJ2-7; D might be TRBD2 (5 bases). Deletions cut 0 bases from V and 3 bases from J, with 15 bases between. The CDR3 runs 16 residues. Per the germline V gene, CDR1 is LGHDT and CDR2 is YNNKEL (reference sequence). In nucleotides, the CDR3 is TGTGCCAGCAGCCAAGATGGGTGGACGGCGGGCTACGAGCAGTACTTC. Amino acids: CASSQDGWTAGYEQYF.